What follows are 26 T cell receptor beta chains derived from one specimen sequenced in a study of blood T cells in healthy people across ages. Together with a sample-barcoded 5' primer, a J-beta primer mix was included in a second PCR lasting roughly 6 to 12 cycles. TCRdb redid the calling of the 5' RACE reads with MiXCR, one entry per CDR3 protein. Of about 1.6 million distinct CDR3 sequences in the sample, 34% were seen once. Sequenced: blood. Receptor source: a woman in her thirties in good health.

In its sample, this clonotype was seen a few times. The chain employs TRBV12-3 or TRBV12-4 and TRBJ1-2; unclear D gene. Trimming removed 2 bases from V and 7 bases from J, with 14 bases in between. This CDR3 spans 14 amino acids. This chain's CDR3 is CASSLMAALGGYTF. DNA for the CDR3: TGTGCCAGCAGTTTAATGGCAGCCTTGGGTGGCTACACCTTC.

Remarks on this clonotype: Germline is not matched at one junction end, which may reflect a read error. This chain joins TRBV3-1 and TRBJ1-2, with D unclear. The CDR3 is 14 residues long. The V gene's germline CDR1 is LGHDT and CDR2 YNNKEL (reference sequence). The CDR3 nucleotides read TGTGCCTGCAGCCCCGTGGGCCTAAACTATGGCTACACCTTC. Encoded protein: CACSPVGLNYGYTF.

This clonotype was recorded a few times. This chain links TRBV2 with TRBJ1-5, with a weak D call TRBD1 (6 bases). Per the germline V gene, CDR1 is SNHLY and CDR2 is FYNNEI. V was cut by 8 bases and J by 0 bases, with 11 bases left in between. The CDR3 runs 14 residues. As DNA, the CDR3 is TGTGCCAGCTCCGGACAGACTAGCAATCAGCCCCAGCATTTT. Protein sequence: CASSGQTSNQPQHF.

This clonotype was seen a handful of times. The CDR3 reads CASRYRGAPVEGNEQFF. As DNA, the CDR3 is TGCGCCAGCAGATACCGGGGAGCGCCAGTGGAAGGCAATGAGCAGTTCTTC. The chain uses TRBV5-1 and TRBJ2-1; D is possibly TRBD2 (5 bases). V was trimmed by 5 bases and J by 6 bases, leaving 24 bases between them. This CDR3 is 17 amino acids long. Germline-derived CDR1 and CDR2 are SGHRS and YFSETQ.

This clonotype was seen a handful of times. The chain uses TRBV9 and TRBJ2-3, with D uncertain. CDR3 length: 11 residues. The V end lost 0 bases, the J end lost 10 bases, and 6 bases lay between the germline ends. The germline CDR1 and CDR2 sequences are SGDLS and YYNGEE. In DNA form, the CDR3 reads TGTGCCAGCAGCGTAGGGGGTGCGCAGTATTTT. Protein sequence: CASSVGGAQYF.

Ten or more counts support this clonotype. This chain joins TRBV29-1 and TRBJ2-7; D remains unclear. Germline assignment: CDR1 SQVTM and CDR2 ANQGSEA. CDR3 length: 12 residues. Deletions cut 2 bases from V and 4 bases from J, with 9 bases between. The CDR3 protein is CSVERSGYEQYF. CDR3 nucleotide sequence: TGCAGCGTTGAAAGGTCCGGTTACGAGCAGTACTTC.

This chain connects TRBV29-1 to TRBJ1-5; TRBD1 might be the D (6 bases). The germline V gene has CDR1 SQVTM and CDR2 ANQGSEA. Between the trimmed V and J ends, which lost 6 bases and 7 bases, there was a span of 13 bases. This CDR3 region has 12 residues. CDR3 nucleotide sequence: TGCAGCGTCTCACAGGGAGGACAGCCCCAGCATTTT. The encoded protein is CSVSQGGQPQHF.

This clonotype was picked up a small number of times. The CDR3 bases are TGTGCCAGCAGCTTTACCGAGACAGCCTACAATGAGCAGTTCTTC. Translating it yields CASSFTETAYNEQFF. The gene calls are TRBV7-6 and TRBJ2-1; D might be TRBD1 (5 bases). The V gene's germline CDR1 is SGHVS and CDR2 FNYEAQ. This CDR3 has 15 residues. Trimming left V 3 bases short and J 2 bases short, with 11 bases between.

As for this clonotype: A much larger clone sits a single nucleotide away, making a read error possible. This chain joins TRBV29-1 and TRBJ2-3; 7 bases line up with TRBD2. Looked up from germline, CDR1 is SQVTM and CDR2 is ANQGSEA. J was trimmed by 0 bases and V by 5 bases; bases with no gene match: 5. The CDR3 consists of 14 residues. Here the CDR3 reads CSVLPGGSTDTQYF. CDR3 sequence (DNA): TGCAGCGTTCTACCGGGGGGTAGCACAGATACGCAGTATTTT.

The J gene is TRBJ2-7, the V gene TRBV4-2; D call uncertain. V lost 0 bases and J 5 bases, leaving 14 bases between the germline ends. CDR1 and CDR2 from the germline V gene are LGHNA and YNFKEQ. This CDR3 spans 15 amino acids. Here the CDR3 reads CASSQEEGSYHEQYF. The CDR3 region has the DNA TGTGCCAGCAGCCAAGAGGAAGGCAGCTACCACGAGCAGTACTTC.

The V and J genes are TRBV3-1 and TRBJ2-7, with D uncertain. The CDR3 is 17 residues long. The V and J ends lost 0 bases and 0 bases respectively, with 15 bases between them. Germline loops: CDR1 LGHDT, CDR2 YNNKEL (reference sequence). The CDR3 DNA reads as TGTGCCAGCAGCCAAGATTCCGTGGGTAGTAGCTCCTACGAGCAGTACTTC. Translating gives CASSQDSVGSSSYEQYF.

This chain links TRBV5-6 with TRBJ2-2; D call uncertain. The ends were cut back, 0 bases at V and 5 bases at J, with 8 bases in the middle. CDR1 and CDR2 from the germline V gene are SGHDT and YYEEEE. The CDR3 has 14 amino acids. CDR3 in amino acids: CASSLALETGELFF. CDR3 DNA sequence: TGTGCCAGCAGCTTGGCCTTGGAGACCGGGGAGCTGTTTTTT.

The chain is built from TRBV6-1 and TRBJ1-2; weak D call: TRBD1 (5 bases). V was trimmed by 0 bases and J by 5 bases, leaving 16 bases between them. This CDR3 has 16 residues. The germline V gene has CDR1 MNHNS and CDR2 SASEGT. In DNA form, the CDR3 reads TGTGCCAGCAGTGAAGCGGGGACGGCCCTGATTTATGGCTACACCTTC. Translating gives CASSEAGTALIYGYTF.

The chain carries TRBV4-1 and TRBJ1-1, with 7 bases identical to TRBD1. The CDR3 length is 14 residues. Per germline, CDR1 MGHRA and CDR2 YSYEKL. V shed 4 bases and J 2 bases; nucleotides not matched to a gene: 4. Here the CDR3 reads CASSRGDSNTEAFF. CDR3 nucleotides: TGCGCCAGCAGCCGCGGGGACAGCAACACTGAAGCTTTCTTT.

This clonotype was counted many times. This chain connects TRBV25-1 to TRBJ1-2; no definite D call. Trimming took off 5 bases at V and 0 bases at J, with 10 bases between the two ends. The germline V gene has CDR1 MGHDK and CDR2 SYGVNS. CDR3 size: 14 residues. CDR3 residues: CASSPPGTNYGYTF. In DNA, the CDR3 is TGTGCCAGCAGTCCGCCGGGGACTAACTATGGCTACACCTTC.

The chain employs TRBV5-5 and TRBJ2-1, with TRBD2 identical over 9 bases. The trim removed 2 bases at V and 2 bases at J, leaving 5 bases unmatched. CDR3 length: 16 amino acids. Germline V gives CDR1 SGHKS, CDR2 YYEKEE (reference sequence). The CDR3 loop is CASSFNVAGAYNEQFF. The CDR3, as DNA: TGTGCCAGCAGCTTTAATGTAGCGGGGGCCTACAATGAGCAGTTCTTC.

This clonotype was counted ten times or more. The CDR3 DNA reads as TGTGCCAGCAGTTATGGGACAGAACAAGAGACCCAGTACTTC. Protein product: CASSYGTEQETQYF. The chain links TRBV12-3 or TRBV12-4 to TRBJ2-5; 7 nucleotides agree with TRBD1. J lost 2 bases, V lost 4 bases, and 4 bases had no gene match. CDR3 length: 14 amino acids.

Points on this clonotype: With a much larger clone just one base away, this may be a read error. Written as DNA, the CDR3 is TGTGCCAGCAGCGTCCAGGGCGAGCAGTACTTC. Amino acid sequence: CASSVQGEQYF. This chain joins TRBV7-1 and TRBJ2-7, with TRBD1 as a possible D gene (5 bases). TRBV7-1 is assigned to the ORF class and has an uncertain function. The V end lost 5 bases, the J end lost 6 bases, and 8 bases lay between the germline ends. The CDR3 contains 11 residues.

This clonotype was recorded a few times. The chain has TRBV18 and TRBJ1-6; D is uncertain. CDR1 is KGHSH and CDR2 is LQKENI in the germline V gene. V was pared by 3 bases and J by 7 bases, with 16 bases between. The CDR3 length is 16 residues. CDR3 nucleotide sequence: TGTGCCAGCTCACCCTTCGCGGGTCCCGAGAATTCACCCCTCCACTTT. Protein sequence: CASSPFAGPENSPLHF.

V and J are TRBV11-2 and TRBJ2-6, with D unclear. The CDR3 is made up of 19 amino acids. CDR1 is SGHAT, CDR2 FQNNGV, per germline. V lost 1 base and J lost 2, with 18 bases in between. CDR3 protein: CASSLGKAHKEAGANVLTF. The CDR3 coding sequence is TGTGCCAGCAGCTTAGGTAAGGCCCATAAGGAAGCTGGGGCCAACGTCCTGACTTTC.

This clonotype has at least ten counts. The gene calls are TRBV29-1 and TRBJ1-2; D is uncertain. The CDR3 is 12 residues long. The V end lost 6 bases, the J end lost 6 bases, and 14 bases lay between the germline ends. Germline loops: CDR1 SQVTM, CDR2 ANQGSEA. This chain's CDR3 is CSVWKLEDGYTF. CDR3 coding DNA: TGCAGCGTATGGAAACTAGAGGATGGCTACACCTTC.

The genes are TRBV18 and TRBJ2-7; tentatively, D is TRBD1 (5 bases). This CDR3 contains 14 residues. With 3 bases removed from V and 6 bases from J, the gap between germline ends came to 15 bases. Per germline, CDR1 KGHSH and CDR2 LQKENI. DNA of the CDR3: TGTGCCAGCTCACCCGACAGCCTGTCTCCCGAGCAGTACTTC. Protein product: CASSPDSLSPEQYF.

The V gene is TRBV30, the J gene TRBJ2-7; D gene ambiguous. Per germline, CDR1 GTSNPN and CDR2 SVGIG (reference sequence). The ends were cut back, 2 bases at V and 1 base at J, with 18 bases in the middle. The CDR3 is 16 residues long. The CDR3 DNA sequence: TGTGCCTGGAGTCCCCCCCCGTCCCTGAGATCCTACGAGCAGTACTTC. Protein product: CAWSPPPSLRSYEQYF.

The rearrangement links TRBV12-3 or TRBV12-4 to TRBJ2-7; D unresolved. The V gene lost 5 bases and the J gene lost 3 bases, with 8 bases spanning the gap. The CDR3 runs to 12 residues. CDR3 sequence reads: CASSRFRYEQYF. In DNA, the CDR3 is TGTGCCAGCAGTCGATTTCGCTACGAGCAGTACTTC.

This clonotype was picked up a small number of times. CDR3 loop: CAWSVGRHSPYASYNSPLHF. CDR3 nucleotide sequence: TGTGCCTGGAGTGTCGGACGGCACTCACCTTACGCCTCCTATAATTCACCCCTCCACTTT. This chain links TRBV30 with TRBJ1-6, with unresolved D. Trimming removed 0 bases from V and 0 bases from J, with 21 bases in between. This CDR3 region has 20 residues. Germline values: CDR1 GTSNPN, CDR2 SVGIG (reference sequence). Using reference TRBV30 and TRBJ1-6 for the parts outside the CDR3, the full variable domain is SQTIHQWPATLVQPVGSPLSLECTVEGTSNPNLYWYRQAAGRGLQLLFYSVGIGQISSEVPQNLSASRPQDRQFILSSKKLLLSDSGFYLCAWSVGRHSPYASYNSPLHFGNGTRLTVT.

The chain joins TRBV29-1 to TRBJ2-3, with TRBD2 identical over 10 bases. The junction had 5 bases not matched to a gene; V was cut back by 3 bases and J by 2 bases. CDR1 and CDR2 from the germline V gene are SQVTM and ANQGSEA. The CDR3 is made up of 15 amino acids. The CDR3 protein is CSVDGAGGPTDTQYF. For the CDR3, the DNA is TGCAGCGTTGACGGAGCGGGGGGGCCCACAGATACGCAGTATTTT.